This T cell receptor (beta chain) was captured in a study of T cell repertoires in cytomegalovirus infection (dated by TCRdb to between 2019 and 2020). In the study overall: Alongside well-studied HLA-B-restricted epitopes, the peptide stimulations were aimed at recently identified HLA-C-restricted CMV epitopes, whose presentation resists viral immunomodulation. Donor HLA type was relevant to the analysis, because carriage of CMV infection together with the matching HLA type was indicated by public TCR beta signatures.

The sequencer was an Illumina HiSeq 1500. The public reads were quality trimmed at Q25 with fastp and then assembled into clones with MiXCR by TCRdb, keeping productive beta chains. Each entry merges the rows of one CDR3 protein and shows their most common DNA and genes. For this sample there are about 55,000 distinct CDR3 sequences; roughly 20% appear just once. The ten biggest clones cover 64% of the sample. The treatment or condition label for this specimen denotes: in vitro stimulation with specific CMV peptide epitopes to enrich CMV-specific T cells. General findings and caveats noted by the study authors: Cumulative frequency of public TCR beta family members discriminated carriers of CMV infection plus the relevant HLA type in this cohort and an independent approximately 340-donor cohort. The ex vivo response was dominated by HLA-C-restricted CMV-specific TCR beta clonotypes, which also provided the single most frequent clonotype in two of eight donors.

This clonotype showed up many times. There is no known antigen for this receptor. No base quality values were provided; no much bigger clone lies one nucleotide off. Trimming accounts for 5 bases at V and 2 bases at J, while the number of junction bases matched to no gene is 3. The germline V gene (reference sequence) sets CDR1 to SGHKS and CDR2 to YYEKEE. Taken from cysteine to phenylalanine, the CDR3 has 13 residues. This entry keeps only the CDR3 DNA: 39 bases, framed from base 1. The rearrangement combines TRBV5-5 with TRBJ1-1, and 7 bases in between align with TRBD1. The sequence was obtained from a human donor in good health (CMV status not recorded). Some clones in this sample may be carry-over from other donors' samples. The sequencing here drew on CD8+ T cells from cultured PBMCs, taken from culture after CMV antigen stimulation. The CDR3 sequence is CASSWDSNTEAFF. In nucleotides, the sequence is TGTGCCAGCAGTTGGGACAGCAACACTGAAGCTTTCTTT. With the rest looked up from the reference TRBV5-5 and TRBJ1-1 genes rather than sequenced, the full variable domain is DAGVTQSPTHLIKTRGQQVTLRCSPISGHKSVSWYQQVLGQGPQFIFQYYEKEERGRGNFPDRFSARQFPNYSSELNVNALLLGDSALYLCASSWDSNTEAFFGQGTRLTVV.